The present T cell receptor beta chain was sequenced within a study of cytomegalovirus exposure and HLA in healthy donors. Study results and caveats: Analyses of presence/absence relied on an assumption of roughly uniform sequencing depth across donors.

Healthy bone marrow donors made up the donors. PCR involved 60 Vbeta and 13 Jbeta primers. TCRdb's table, derived via immunoSEQ multiplex PCR, lists solely in-frame clones and lacks some. The sample yields 70,000 or so clones, roughly 82% seen once. This clone was seen a handful of times. Its antigen is not identified. V dropped 0 bases and J dropped 3 bases, with 9 bases sitting between them. Germline loops: CDR1 SGHNT, CDR2 YYREEE (reference sequence). CDR3 length: 15 amino acids. Sequencing used PBMCs. The TCR comes from a man between 18 and 35 years old in good health and CMV-seronegative. The genes are TRBV5-4 and TRBJ2-2; D gene uncertain. For the CDR3, the DNA is TGTGCCAGCAGCTTGGCCGGTGCCGACACCGGGGAGCTGTTTTTT. As protein: CASSLAGADTGELFF.